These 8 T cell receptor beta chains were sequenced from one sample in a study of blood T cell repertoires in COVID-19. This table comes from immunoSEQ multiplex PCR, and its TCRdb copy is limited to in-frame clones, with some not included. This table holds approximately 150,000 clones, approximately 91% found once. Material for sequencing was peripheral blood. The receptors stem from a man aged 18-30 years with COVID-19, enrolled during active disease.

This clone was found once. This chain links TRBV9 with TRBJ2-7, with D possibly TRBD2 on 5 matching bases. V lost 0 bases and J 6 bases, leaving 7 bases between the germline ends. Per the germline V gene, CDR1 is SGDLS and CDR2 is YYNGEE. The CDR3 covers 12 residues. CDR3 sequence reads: CASSVGEGEQYF. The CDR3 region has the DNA TGTGCCAGCAGCGTAGGTGAGGGCGAGCAGTACTTC.

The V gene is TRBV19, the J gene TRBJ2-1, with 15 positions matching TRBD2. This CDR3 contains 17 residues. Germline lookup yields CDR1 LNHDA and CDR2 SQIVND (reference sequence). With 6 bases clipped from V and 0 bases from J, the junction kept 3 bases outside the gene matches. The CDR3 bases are TGTGCCAGTAGACCGGGACTAGCGGGGGGCTCCTACAATGAGCAGTTCTTC. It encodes CASRPGLAGGSYNEQFF.

In nucleotides, the CDR3 is TGTGCCAGCAGCTATTCTATACCTCGGGTGGGACAGGGGAACACCATATATTTT. It specifies CASSYSIPRVGQGNTIYF. The V gene is TRBV11-2, the J gene TRBJ1-3; 10 bases match TRBD1. There are 18 residues in the CDR3. The germline gives CDR1 SGHAT, CDR2 FQNNGV. The trim removed 4 bases at V and 7 bases at J, leaving 16 bases unmatched.

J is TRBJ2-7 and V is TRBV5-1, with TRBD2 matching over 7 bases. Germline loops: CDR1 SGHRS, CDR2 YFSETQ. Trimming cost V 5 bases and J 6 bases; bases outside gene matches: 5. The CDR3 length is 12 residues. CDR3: CASSSSGGEQYF. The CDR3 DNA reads TGCGCCAGCAGTTCCTCGGGGGGCGAGCAGTACTTC.

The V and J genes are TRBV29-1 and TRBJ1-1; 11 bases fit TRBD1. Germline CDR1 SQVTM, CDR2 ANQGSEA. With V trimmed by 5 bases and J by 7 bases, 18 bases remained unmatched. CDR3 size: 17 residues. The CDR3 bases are TGCAGCGTTCCACGGGTCCGGGACAGGGGGGCTCAGGATGAAGCTTTCTTT. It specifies CSVPRVRDRGAQDEAFF.

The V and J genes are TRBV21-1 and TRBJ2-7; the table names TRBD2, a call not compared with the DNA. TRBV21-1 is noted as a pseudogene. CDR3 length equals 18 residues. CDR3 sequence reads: CASSKRGGTSGITYEQYF. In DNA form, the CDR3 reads TGTGCCAGCAGCAAAAGGGGGGGAACTAGCGGGATTACCTACGAGCAGTACTTC.

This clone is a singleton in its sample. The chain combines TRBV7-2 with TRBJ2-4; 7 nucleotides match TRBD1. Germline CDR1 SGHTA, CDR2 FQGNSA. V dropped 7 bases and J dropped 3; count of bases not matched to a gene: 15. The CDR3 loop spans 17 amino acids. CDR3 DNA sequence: TGTGCCAGCACCCCAAAGGGGGCGGATCAATACAAAAACATTCAGTACTTC. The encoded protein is CASTPKGADQYKNIQYF.

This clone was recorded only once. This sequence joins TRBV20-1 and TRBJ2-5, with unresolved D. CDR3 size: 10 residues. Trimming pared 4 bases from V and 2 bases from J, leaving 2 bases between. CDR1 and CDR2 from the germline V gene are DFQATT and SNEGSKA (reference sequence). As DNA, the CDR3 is TGCAGTGCTACTCAAGAGACCCAGTACTTC. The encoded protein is CSATQETQYF.